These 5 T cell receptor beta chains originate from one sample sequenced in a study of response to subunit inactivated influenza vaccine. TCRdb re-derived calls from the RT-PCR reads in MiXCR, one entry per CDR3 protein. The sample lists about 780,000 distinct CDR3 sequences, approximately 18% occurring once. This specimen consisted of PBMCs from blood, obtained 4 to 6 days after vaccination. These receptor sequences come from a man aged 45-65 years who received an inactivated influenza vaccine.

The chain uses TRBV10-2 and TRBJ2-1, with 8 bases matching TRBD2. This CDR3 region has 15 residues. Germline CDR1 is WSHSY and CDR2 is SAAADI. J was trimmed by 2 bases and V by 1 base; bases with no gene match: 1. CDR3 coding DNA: TGCGCCAGCAGTGAGTTACTAGCGGCCTACAATGAGCAGTTCTTC. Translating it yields CASSELLAAYNEQFF.

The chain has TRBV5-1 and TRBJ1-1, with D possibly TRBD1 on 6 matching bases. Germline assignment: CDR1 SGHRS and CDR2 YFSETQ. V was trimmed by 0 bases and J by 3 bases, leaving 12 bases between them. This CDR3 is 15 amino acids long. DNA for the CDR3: TGCGCCAGCAGCTTGGACGGGGGCCGGGACACTGAAGCTTTCTTT. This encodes CASSLDGGRDTEAFF. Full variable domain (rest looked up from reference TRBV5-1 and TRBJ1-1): KAGVTQTPRYLIKTRGQQVTLSCSPISGHRSVSWYQQTPGQGLQFLFEYFSETQRNKGNFPGRFSGRQFSNSRSEMNVSTLELGDSALYLCASSLDGGRDTEAFFGQGTRLTVV.

The CDR3 reads CASSLVTSGVISYEQYF. CDR3 nucleotides: TGTGCCAGCAGCTTAGTGACTAGCGGGGTTATCTCCTACGAGCAGTACTTC. The V gene is TRBV7-2, the J gene TRBJ2-7; 11 bases agree with TRBD2. With V trimmed by 1 base and J by 0 bases, 5 bases remained unmatched. CDR1 is SGHTA and CDR2 is FQGNSA in the germline V gene. The CDR3 loop spans 17 amino acids.

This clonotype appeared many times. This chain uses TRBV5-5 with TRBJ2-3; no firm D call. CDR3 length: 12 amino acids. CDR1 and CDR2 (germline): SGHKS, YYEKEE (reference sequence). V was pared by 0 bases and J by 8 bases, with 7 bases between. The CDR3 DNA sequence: TGTGCCAGCAGCTTGGACGGCCCTACGCAGTATTTT. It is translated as CASSLDGPTQYF.

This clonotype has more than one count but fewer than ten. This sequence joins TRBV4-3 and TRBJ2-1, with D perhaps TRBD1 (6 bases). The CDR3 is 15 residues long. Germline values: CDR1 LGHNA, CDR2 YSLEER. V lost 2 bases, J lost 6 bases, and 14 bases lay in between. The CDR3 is CASSQLNDRSNEQFF. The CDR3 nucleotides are TGCGCCAGCAGCCAACTCAACGACAGGAGCAATGAGCAGTTCTTC.